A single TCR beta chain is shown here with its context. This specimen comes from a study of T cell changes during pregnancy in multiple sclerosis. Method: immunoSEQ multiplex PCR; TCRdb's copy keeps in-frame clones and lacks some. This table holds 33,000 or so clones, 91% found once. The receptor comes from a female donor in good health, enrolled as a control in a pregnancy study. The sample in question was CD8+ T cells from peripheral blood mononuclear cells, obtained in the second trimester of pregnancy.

CDR3 bases: TGTGCCAGCAGCGAGGGACAGATCACTGAAGCTTTCTTT. Encoded protein: CASSEGQITEAFF. The chain recombines TRBV11-2 with TRBJ1-1, with 7 bases that match TRBD1. With V trimmed by 5 bases and J by 4 bases, 4 bases remained unmatched. Germline CDR1 and CDR2: SGHAT and FQNNGV. This CDR3 spans 13 amino acids.